The sequence of this T cell receptor (beta chain) was determined in a study of spatial heterogeneity in lung cancer. Turning to the study itself: In raw reads, more than eight appearances on average were recorded for each unique TCR and UMI combination. Findings and caveats of the study: Quantities of ubiquitous and regional expanded TCRs paralleled ubiquitous and regional nonsynonymous mutations, respectively. Tracking of tumor mutation counts was seen in expanded intratumoral alpha and beta TCR counts.

CDR3 length: 13 residues. Germline V gene data show CDR1 as SGHVS and CDR2 as FQNEAQ. Trimming cost V 2 bases and J 2 bases; bases outside gene matches: 0. Individually, TCR cDNA molecules were each labelled with a unique molecular identifier. TCRdb re-derived calls from the 5' RACE reads in MiXCR, one entry per CDR3 protein. The profile shows around 26,000 distinct CDR3 sequences, roughly 9% of them singletons. Described time point: sample taken at primary tumor resection. TCRs were sequenced from unsorted whole RNA of tumor, nontumor lung or PBMC. Sample share makes this clonotype medium-sized. Its antigen remains unknown.

The sequencing used lung tumor tissue, collected at surgery. The sequence derives from a male donor with early-stage non-small cell lung cancer. This chain connects TRBV7-8 to TRBJ2-7, with TRBD2 matching 7 bases. The CDR3 DNA sequence: TGTGCCAGCAGCTTAAGCGGGACCTACGAGCAGTACTTC. Translated, it gives CASSLSGTYEQYF.